Below are 13 T cell receptor beta chains sequenced from a single sample in a study of blood T cell repertoires in COVID-19. Sequenced by immunoSEQ multiplex PCR; TCRdb stores in-frame clones only, minus some. The repertoire has a few hundred thousand clones, around nine tenths of them found once; the top ten carry about 3%. The sequencing sample was made of peripheral blood. The receptors come from a human donor in a cohort sampled during active COVID-19.

The chain couples TRBV16 to TRBJ1-1; 9 nucleotides line up with TRBD1. The trim removed 3 bases at V and 5 bases at J, leaving 7 bases unmatched. CDR1 and CDR2 (germline): KGHSY, FQNENV. The CDR3 runs 15 residues. CDR3 nucleotide sequence: TGTGCCAGCAGCCATAAGGGACAGGGTAATACTGAAGCTTTCTTT. Its translation is CASSHKGQGNTEAFF.

The V gene is TRBV5-1, the J gene TRBJ2-5; D remains unclear. The CDR3 is 15 residues long. Per the germline V gene, CDR1 is SGHRS and CDR2 is YFSETQ. Trimming removed 3 bases at V and 1 base at J, with 13 bases between. This CDR3 reads CASSSAPRSQETQYF. CDR3 sequence (DNA): TGCGCCAGCAGCTCGGCACCTAGATCCCAAGAGACCCAGTACTTC.

CDR3 loop: CASSQDMTGGLADPGELFF. The CDR3, as DNA: TGCGCCAGCAGCCAAGATATGACCGGGGGGCTAGCTGATCCCGGGGAGCTGTTTTTT. The genes are TRBV4-1 and TRBJ2-2, with D possibly matching TRBD2 (7 bases). The CDR3 runs to 19 residues. CDR1 MGHRA and CDR2 YSYEKL come from the germline V gene. With 0 bases removed from V and 6 bases from J, the gap between germline ends came to 23 bases.

In its sample, this clone was seen once. The chain couples TRBV9 to TRBJ2-3; D remains ambiguous. Trimming cost V 0 bases and J 6 bases, with 5 bases left between them. Germline V gives CDR1 SGDLS, CDR2 YYNGEE. This CDR3 spans 12 amino acids. CDR3 protein: CASSVGGDTQYF. The CDR3 nucleotides are TGTGCCAGCAGCGTAGGAGGTGATACGCAGTATTTT.

The chain has TRBV27 and TRBJ2-2; D gene uncertain. CDR1 is MNHEY, CDR2 SMNVEV, per germline (reference sequence). The V end lost 6 bases, the J end lost 6 bases, and 14 bases lay between the germline ends. The CDR3 totals 14 residues. In nucleotides, the CDR3 is TGTGCCAGCAGCAGTTTAGAGGTTGCCGGGGAGCTGTTTTTT. Protein product: CASSSLEVAGELFF.

DNA for the CDR3: TGTGCCAGCAGTGAATTCGATGGCGCAGGGCCCCAGCATTTT. Its translation: CASSEFDGAGPQHF. V is TRBV25-1 and J is TRBJ1-5; D is ambiguous. The CDR3 is made up of 14 amino acids. Germline V gene data show CDR1 as MGHDK and CDR2 as SYGVNS. Trimming took 1 base from V and 9 from J, leaving 13 bases between them.

The chain carries TRBV29-1 and TRBJ1-2, with D possibly TRBD1 on 6 matching bases. V lost 6 bases and J 1 base, leaving 21 bases between the germline ends. Germline-derived CDR1 and CDR2 are SQVTM and ANQGSEA. This CDR3 region has 16 residues. The CDR3 here is CSVYRQLGALNYGYTF. CDR3 nucleotide sequence: TGCAGCGTCTATCGCCAACTGGGGGCTCTTAACTATGGCTACACCTTC.

The DNA of the CDR3 is TGTGCCAGTACCCAGGACAGGGTTCAGCCCCAGCATTTT. Amino acid sequence: CASTQDRVQPQHF. J is TRBJ1-5 and V is TRBV19; TRBD1 agrees at 8 bases. The CDR3 totals 13 residues. V dropped 7 bases and J dropped 6; count of bases not matched to a gene: 5. The germline CDR1 and CDR2 sequences are LNHDA and SQIVND (reference sequence).

The chain links TRBV28 to TRBJ2-1; TRBD2 matches 11 bases. CDR3 length equals 15 residues. The V segment lost 6 bases and the J segment 5 bases; nucleotides outside the gene matches: 6. Per the germline V gene, CDR1 is MDHEN and CDR2 is SYDVKM. The CDR3 nucleotides read TGTGCCAGCAGCGCCACTAGCGGGGGAAACAATGAGCAGTTCTTC. Encoded protein: CASSATSGGNNEQFF.

V and J are TRBV3-1 (or the pseudogene TRBV3-2) and TRBJ2-7; D not certain. The CDR3 extends over 13 amino acids. Germline CDR1 LGHDT, CDR2 YNNKEL (reference sequence). Trimming removed 3 bases at V and 4 bases at J, with 10 bases between. CDR3 in amino acids: CASSHPTPYEQYF. In nucleotides, the CDR3 is TGTGCCAGCAGCCACCCCACACCGTACGAGCAGTACTTC.

The V call is TRBV9, the J call TRBJ2-3, with D unresolved. The CDR3 is 15 residues long. Trimming stripped 0 bases from V and 0 bases from J, with 8 bases between. The germline V gene has CDR1 SGDLS and CDR2 YYNGEE. The CDR3 bases are TGTGCCAGCAGCGTAGGGCCCCTTAGCACAGATACGCAGTATTTT. It yields the protein CASSVGPLSTDTQYF.

The chain recombines TRBV28 with TRBJ1-2, with D perhaps matching TRBD1 (6 bases). Trimming left V 6 bases short and J 3 bases short, with 17 bases between. From germline, CDR1 is MDHEN and CDR2 SYDVKM. The CDR3 consists of 15 residues. The DNA of the CDR3 is TGTGCCAGCAGAATCGGACCAGGGGTGTACTATGGCTACACCTTC. This codes for CASRIGPGVYYGYTF.

This sequence joins TRBV7-9 and TRBJ1-3; 8 bases align to TRBD1. Germline V gives CDR1 SEHNR, CDR2 FQNEAQ (reference sequence). This CDR3 has 15 amino acids. The junction had 2 bases not matched to a gene; V was cut back by 4 bases and J by 0 bases. The CDR3 sequence: CASSSDRGSGNTIYF. CDR3 coding DNA: TGTGCCAGCAGCTCTGACAGGGGCTCTGGAAACACCATATATTTT.